This entry concerns a single T cell receptor beta chain. The source of the sample is a study of cytomegalovirus exposure and HLA in healthy donors. The PCR employed 60 Vbeta primers together with 13 Jbeta primers. Measured with immunoSEQ multiplex PCR; TCRdb has only the in-frame clones, and not every one. The table lists some 160,000 clones, around 77% of them singletons. The material sequenced was PBMCs. The clonotype was recovered from a man in his sixties in good health and CMV-seronegative.

The CDR3 DNA is TGTGCCAGCAGCTTATTGCGGGCCGGCTCCTACAATGAGCAGTTCTTC. Its protein is CASSLLRAGSYNEQFF. The chain has TRBV7-8 and TRBJ2-1; maybe TRBD2 (5 bases). The CDR3 loop spans 16 amino acids. CDR1 and CDR2 (germline): SGHVS, FQNEAQ. V lost 2 bases and J 0 bases, leaving 11 bases between the germline ends.